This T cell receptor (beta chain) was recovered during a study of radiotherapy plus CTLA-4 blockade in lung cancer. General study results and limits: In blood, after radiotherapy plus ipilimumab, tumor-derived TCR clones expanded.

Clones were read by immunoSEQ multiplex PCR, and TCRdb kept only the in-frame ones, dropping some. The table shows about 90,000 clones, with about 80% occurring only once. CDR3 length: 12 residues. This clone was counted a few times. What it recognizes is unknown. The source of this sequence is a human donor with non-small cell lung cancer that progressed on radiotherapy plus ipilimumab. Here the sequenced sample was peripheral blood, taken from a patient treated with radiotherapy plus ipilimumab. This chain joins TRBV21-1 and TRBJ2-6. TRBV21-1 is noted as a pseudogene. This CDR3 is CASGSGANVLTF. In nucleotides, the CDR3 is TGTGCCAGCGGCTCTGGGGCCAACGTCCTGACTTTC.